The clone carrying this T cell receptor beta chain has ten or more counts. There are 11 residues in the CDR3. Trimming stripped 7 bases from V and 7 bases from J, with 11 bases between. Germline values: CDR1 SNHLY, CDR2 FYNNEI. TCR beta CDR3 regions were amplified from RNA transcripts. Using the HTBI primer set, a first-round RT-PCR was run on the TCR CDR3. TCRdb ran MiXCR on the multiplex PCR reads and lists one entry per CDR3 protein. The sample includes 300,000 or so distinct CDR3 sequences, about a sixth of them seen just once. The source of the sample is a study of T cells in Graves' hyperthyroidism and ophthalmopathy.

The TCR originated in a woman aged 55-75 years with Graves' ophthalmopathy. Input material: blood. V and J are TRBV2 and TRBJ2-7; D gene ambiguous. This CDR3 is CASTTYVEQYF. DNA for the CDR3: TGTGCCAGCACCACATACGTGGAGCAGTACTTC.